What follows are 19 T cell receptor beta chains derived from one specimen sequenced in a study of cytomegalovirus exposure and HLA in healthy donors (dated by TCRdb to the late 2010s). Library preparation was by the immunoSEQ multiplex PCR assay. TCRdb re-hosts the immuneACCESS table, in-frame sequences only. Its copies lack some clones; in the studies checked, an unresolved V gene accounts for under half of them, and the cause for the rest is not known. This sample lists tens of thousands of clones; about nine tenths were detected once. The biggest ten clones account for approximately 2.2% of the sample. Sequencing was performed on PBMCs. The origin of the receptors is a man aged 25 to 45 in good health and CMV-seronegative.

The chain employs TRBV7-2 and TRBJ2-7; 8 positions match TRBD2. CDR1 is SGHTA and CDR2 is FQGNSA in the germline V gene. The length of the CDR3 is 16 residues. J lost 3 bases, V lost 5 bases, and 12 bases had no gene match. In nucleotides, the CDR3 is TGTGCCAGCAGCCCCTCTGGGGTAGCGGGACTCTACGAGCAGTACTTC. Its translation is CASSPSGVAGLYEQYF.

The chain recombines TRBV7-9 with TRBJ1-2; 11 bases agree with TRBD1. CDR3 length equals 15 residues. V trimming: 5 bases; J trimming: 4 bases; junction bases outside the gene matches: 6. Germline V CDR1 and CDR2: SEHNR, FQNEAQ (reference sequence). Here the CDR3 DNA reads TGTGCCAGCAGCCCGGGACAGGGGGTTGGCTATGGCTACACCTTC. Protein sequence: CASSPGQGVGYGYTF.

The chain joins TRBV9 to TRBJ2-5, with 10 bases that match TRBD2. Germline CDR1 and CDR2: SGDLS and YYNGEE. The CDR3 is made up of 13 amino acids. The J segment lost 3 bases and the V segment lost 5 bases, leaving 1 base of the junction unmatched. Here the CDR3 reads CASRGLAEETQYF. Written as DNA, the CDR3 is TGTGCCAGCAGAGGACTAGCGGAAGAGACCCAGTACTTC.

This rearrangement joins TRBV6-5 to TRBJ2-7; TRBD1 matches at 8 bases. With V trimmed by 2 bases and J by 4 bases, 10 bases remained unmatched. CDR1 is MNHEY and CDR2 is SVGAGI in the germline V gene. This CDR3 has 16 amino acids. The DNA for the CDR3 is TGTGCCAGCAGTTACACCGGACAGGGCGGAAATTACGAGCAGTACTTC. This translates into CASSYTGQGGNYEQYF.

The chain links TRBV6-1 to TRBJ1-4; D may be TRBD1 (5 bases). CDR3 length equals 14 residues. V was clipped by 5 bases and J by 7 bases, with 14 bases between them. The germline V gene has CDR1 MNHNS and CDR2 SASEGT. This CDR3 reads CASSSAGWGEKLFF. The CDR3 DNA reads TGTGCCAGCAGTTCAGCAGGGTGGGGTGAAAAACTGTTTTTT.

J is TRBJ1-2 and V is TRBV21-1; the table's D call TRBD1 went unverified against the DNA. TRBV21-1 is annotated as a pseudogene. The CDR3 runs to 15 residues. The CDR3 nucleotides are TGTGCCAGCAGCAACAACAGGGGGGGCTTTTATGGCTACACCTTC. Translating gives CASSNNRGGFYGYTF.

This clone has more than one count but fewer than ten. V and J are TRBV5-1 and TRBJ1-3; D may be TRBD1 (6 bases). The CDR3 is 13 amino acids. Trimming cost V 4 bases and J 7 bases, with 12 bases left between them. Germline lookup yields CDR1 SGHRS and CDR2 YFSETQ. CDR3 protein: CASSPSTGNTIYF. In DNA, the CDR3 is TGCGCCAGCAGCCCGAGCACAGGGAACACCATATATTTT.

The CDR3 here is CASSQGQGAEFYGYTF. The CDR3 nucleotides read TGCGCCAGCAGCCAAGGACAGGGGGCCGAATTCTATGGCTACACCTTC. The chain links TRBV4-1 to TRBJ1-2; TRBD1 agrees at 10 bases. Trimming took 1 base from V and 4 from J; bases not matched to a gene: 6. Germline V gene lookup returns CDR1 MGHRA and CDR2 YSYEKL. The CDR3 length is 16 residues.

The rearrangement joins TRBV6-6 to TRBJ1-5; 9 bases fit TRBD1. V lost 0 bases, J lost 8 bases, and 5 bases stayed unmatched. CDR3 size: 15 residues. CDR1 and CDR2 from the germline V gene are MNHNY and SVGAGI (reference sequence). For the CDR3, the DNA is TGTGCCAGCAGTTACTCCGACAGGGGGATGGAGCCCCAGCATTTT. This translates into CASSYSDRGMEPQHF.

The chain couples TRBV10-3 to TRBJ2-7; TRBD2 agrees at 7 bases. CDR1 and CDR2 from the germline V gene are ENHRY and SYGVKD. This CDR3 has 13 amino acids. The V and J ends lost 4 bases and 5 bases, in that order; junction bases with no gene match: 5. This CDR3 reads CAISASGPHEQYF. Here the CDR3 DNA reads TGTGCCATCAGTGCTAGCGGCCCCCACGAGCAGTACTTC.

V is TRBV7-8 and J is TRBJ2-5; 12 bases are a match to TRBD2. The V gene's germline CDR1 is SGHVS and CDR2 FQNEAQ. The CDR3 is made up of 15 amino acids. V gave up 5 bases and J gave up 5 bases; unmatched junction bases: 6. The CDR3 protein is CASSRTSGTPETQYF. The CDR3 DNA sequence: TGTGCCAGCAGCCGGACTAGCGGGACCCCTGAGACCCAGTACTTC.

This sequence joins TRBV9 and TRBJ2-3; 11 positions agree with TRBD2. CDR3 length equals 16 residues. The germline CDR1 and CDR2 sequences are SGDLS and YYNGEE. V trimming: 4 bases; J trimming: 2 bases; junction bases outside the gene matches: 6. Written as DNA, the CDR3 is TGTGCCAGCAGCATACTGACTAGCGGGATCACAGATACGCAGTATTTT. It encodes CASSILTSGITDTQYF.

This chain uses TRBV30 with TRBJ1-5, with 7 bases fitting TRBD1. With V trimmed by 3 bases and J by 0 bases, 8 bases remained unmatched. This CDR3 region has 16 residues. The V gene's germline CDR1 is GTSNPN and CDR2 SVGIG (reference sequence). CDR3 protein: CAWSLQGQGSNQPQHF. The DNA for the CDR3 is TGTGCCTGGAGCCTACAGGGGCAGGGTAGCAATCAGCCCCAGCATTTT.

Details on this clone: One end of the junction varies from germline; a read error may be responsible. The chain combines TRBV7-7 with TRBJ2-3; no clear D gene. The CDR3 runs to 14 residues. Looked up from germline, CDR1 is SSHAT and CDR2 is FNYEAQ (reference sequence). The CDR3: CASSFGGNADTQYF. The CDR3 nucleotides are TGTGCTAGCAGCTTTGGTGGCAACGCAGATACGCAGTATTTT. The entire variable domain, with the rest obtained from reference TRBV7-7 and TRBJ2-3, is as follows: GAGVSQSPRYKVTKRGQDVTLRCDPISSHATLYWYQQALGQGPEFLTYFNYEAQPDKSGLPSDRFSAERPEGSISTLTIQRTEQRDSAMYRCASSFGGNADTQYFGPGTRLTVL.

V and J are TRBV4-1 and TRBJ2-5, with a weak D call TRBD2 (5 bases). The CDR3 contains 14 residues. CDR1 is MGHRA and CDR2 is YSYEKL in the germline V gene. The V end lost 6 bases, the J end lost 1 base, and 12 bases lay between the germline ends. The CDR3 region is CASRETEAQETQYF. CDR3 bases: TGCGCCAGCAGGGAGACGGAGGCCCAAGAGACCCAGTACTTC.

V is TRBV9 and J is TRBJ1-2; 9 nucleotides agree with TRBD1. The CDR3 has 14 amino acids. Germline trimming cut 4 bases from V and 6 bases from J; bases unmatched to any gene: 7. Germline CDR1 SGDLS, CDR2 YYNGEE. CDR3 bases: TGTGCCAGCAGCCTTCAGACAGGGGGGGATGGCTACACCTTC. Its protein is CASSLQTGGDGYTF.

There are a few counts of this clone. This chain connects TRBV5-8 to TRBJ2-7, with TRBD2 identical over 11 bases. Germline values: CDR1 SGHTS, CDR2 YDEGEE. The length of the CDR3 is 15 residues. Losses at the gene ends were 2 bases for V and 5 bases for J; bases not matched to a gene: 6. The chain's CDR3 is CASSFSGRAMDEQYF. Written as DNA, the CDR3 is TGTGCCAGCAGCTTTAGCGGGAGGGCCATGGACGAGCAGTACTTC.

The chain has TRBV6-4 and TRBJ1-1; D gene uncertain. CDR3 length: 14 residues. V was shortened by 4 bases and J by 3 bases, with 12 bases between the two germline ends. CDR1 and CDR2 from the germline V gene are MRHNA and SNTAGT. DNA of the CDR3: TGTGCCAGCAGTGGAGGGATATTGGACACTGAAGCTTTCTTT. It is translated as CASSGGILDTEAFF.

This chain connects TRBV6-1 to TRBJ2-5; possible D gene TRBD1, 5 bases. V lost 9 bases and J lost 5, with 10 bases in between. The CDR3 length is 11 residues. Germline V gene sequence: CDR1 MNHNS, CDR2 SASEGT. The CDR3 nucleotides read TGTGCCAGGAACGCAGGGGAGACCCAGTACTTC. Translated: CARNAGETQYF.